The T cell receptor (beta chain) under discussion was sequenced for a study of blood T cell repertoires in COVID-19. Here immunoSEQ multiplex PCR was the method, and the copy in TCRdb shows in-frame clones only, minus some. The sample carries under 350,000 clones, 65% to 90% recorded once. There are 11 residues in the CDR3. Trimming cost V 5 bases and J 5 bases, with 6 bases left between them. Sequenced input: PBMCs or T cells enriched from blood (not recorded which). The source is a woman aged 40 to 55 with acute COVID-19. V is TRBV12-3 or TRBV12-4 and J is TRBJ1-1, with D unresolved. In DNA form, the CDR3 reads TGTGCCAGCAGTCGCCGGACTGAAGCTTTCTTT. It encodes CASSRRTEAFF.